This T cell receptor beta chain was found in a study of blood T cells in healthy people across ages. A second roughly 6 to 12 cycle PCR used barcoded and J-beta primers. Each cDNA molecule was tagged by a template-switch adaptor that had 12 random nucleotides. Each CDR3 protein gets one entry after TCRdb re-called the 5' RACE reads with MiXCR. The sample contains about 1,600,000 distinct CDR3 sequences, approximately 40% of which appear only once. Trimming took 0 bases from V and 6 from J, leaving 9 bases between them. CDR1 is LGHDT and CDR2 is YNNKEL in the germline V gene (reference sequence). The CDR3 spans 14 residues.

The chain has TRBV3-1 and TRBJ1-5, with D unresolved. The source of this sequence is a woman between 18 and 30 years old in good health. Sequenced: blood. In DNA, the CDR3 is TGTGCCAGCAGCCAAGAAGTCGGTCGTCAGCCCCAGCATTTT. Protein product: CASSQEVGRQPQHF.